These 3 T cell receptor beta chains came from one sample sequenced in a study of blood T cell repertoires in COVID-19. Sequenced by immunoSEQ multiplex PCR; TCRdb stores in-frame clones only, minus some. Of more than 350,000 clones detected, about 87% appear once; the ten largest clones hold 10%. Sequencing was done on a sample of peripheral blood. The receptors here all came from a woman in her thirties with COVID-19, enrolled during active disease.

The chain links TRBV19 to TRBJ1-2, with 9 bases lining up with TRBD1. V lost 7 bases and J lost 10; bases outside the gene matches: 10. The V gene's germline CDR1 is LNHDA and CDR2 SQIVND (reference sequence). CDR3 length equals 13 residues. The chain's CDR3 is CASTLDRGVHYTF. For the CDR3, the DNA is TGTGCCAGTACCTTGGACAGGGGCGTTCACTACACCTTC. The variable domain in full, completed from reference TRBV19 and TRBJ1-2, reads DGGITQSPKYLFRKEGQNVTLSCEQNLNHDAMYWYRQDPGQGLRLIYYSQIVNDFQKGDIAEGYSVSREKKESFPLTVTSAQKNPTAFYLCASTLDRGVHYTFGSGTRLTVV.

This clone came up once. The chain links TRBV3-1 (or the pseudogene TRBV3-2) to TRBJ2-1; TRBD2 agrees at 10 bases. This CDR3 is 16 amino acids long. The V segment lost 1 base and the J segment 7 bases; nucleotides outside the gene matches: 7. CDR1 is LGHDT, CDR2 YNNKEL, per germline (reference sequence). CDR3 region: CASSQGPSGRRNEQFF. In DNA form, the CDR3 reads TGTGCCAGCAGCCAAGGCCCTAGCGGGAGAAGGAATGAGCAGTTCTTC.

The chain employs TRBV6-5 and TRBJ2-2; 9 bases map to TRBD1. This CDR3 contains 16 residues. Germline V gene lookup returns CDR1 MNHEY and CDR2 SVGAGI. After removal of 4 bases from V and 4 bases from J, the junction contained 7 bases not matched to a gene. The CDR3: CASSSTGTGITGELFF. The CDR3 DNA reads TGTGCCAGCAGTTCTACCGGGACAGGGATCACCGGGGAGCTGTTTTTT.